The 2 T cell receptor beta chains given below trace back to one sample, sequenced in a study of blood T cell repertoires in COVID-19. The protocol was immunoSEQ multiplex PCR, while the TCRdb copy is restricted to in-frame clones and leaves out a portion. The table has some 50,000 clones, roughly four fifths seen once; the top ten hold approximately 7.7%. Specimen: peripheral blood. These TCRs come from a woman aged 80 or over with acute or convalescent COVID-19.

The chain employs TRBV27 and TRBJ2-3; the match to TRBD2 covers 12 bases. J gave up 5 bases and V 3 bases, and 3 bases lay outside the gene matches. This CDR3 has 15 amino acids. Germline V gene lookup returns CDR1 MNHEY and CDR2 SMNVEV (reference sequence). For the CDR3, the DNA is TGTGCCAGCAGTTTCCTAGCGGGAGGGGAAGATACGCAGTATTTT. It translates to CASSFLAGGEDTQYF.

This clone appeared a few times. This chain links TRBV27 with TRBJ2-1; 7 nucleotides align to TRBD1. CDR3 length equals 16 residues. V gave up 4 bases and J gave up 10 bases; unmatched junction bases: 16. Germline V gives CDR1 MNHEY, CDR2 SMNVEV (reference sequence). The CDR3 DNA reads as TGTGCCAGCAGTTCCAATTACAGGGGTCCCAAAGGAGAGCAGTTCTTC. Its translation: CASSSNYRGPKGEQFF.